One and the same sample provided the 25 T cell receptor beta chains below, sequenced in a study of blood T cells in healthy people across ages. A second PCR of 7 to 11 cycles used a sample-barcoded 5' primer and a J-beta primer mix. Using its own MiXCR run on the 5' RACE reads, TCRdb lists one record per CDR3 protein. This sample carries about 650,000 distinct CDR3 sequences, 32% of them seen once, and the ten largest clones take approximately 15%. Sequencing was done on a sample of blood. The receptors here all came from an elderly woman in good health.

With respect to this clonotype: An end of the junction does not agree with germline; a read error may underlie this. The chain employs TRBV28 and TRBJ2-2; D not certain. The CDR3 sequence is 12 residues long. CDR1 and CDR2 from the germline V gene are MDHEN and SYDVKM. The CDR3 protein is CASSRLTEELFF. The CDR3 coding sequence is TGTGCCAGCAGCCGCCTCACCGAGGAGCTGTTTTTT.

This clonotype was observed many times. V is TRBV7-6 and J is TRBJ2-3; TRBD2 matches at 13 bases. Germline lookup yields CDR1 SGHVS and CDR2 FNYEAQ. After removal of 5 bases from V and 1 base from J, the junction contained 6 bases not matched to a gene. The CDR3 covers 17 residues. The CDR3 DNA reads as TGTGCCAGCAGCCAAGGGACTAGCGGGGTCCGCACAGATACGCAGTATTTT. Its translation: CASSQGTSGVRTDTQYF.

This clonotype was seen many times. The gene calls are TRBV7-2 and TRBJ1-2; possible D gene TRBD1, 5 bases. V was shortened by 5 bases and J by 7 bases, with 11 bases between the two germline ends. There are 12 residues in the CDR3. Germline assignment: CDR1 SGHTA and CDR2 FQGNSA. The CDR3 region is CASSLGGGGYTF. CDR3 DNA sequence: TGTGCCAGCAGCCTTGGGGGAGGTGGCTACACCTTC.

This clonotype showed up many times. The V gene is TRBV28, the J gene TRBJ2-5, with 8 positions matching TRBD1. From germline, CDR1 is MDHEN and CDR2 SYDVKM. The CDR3 consists of 15 residues. The V and J ends lost 7 bases and 5 bases, in that order; junction bases with no gene match: 12. The CDR3 is CASTTGGQGAETQYF. In DNA form, the CDR3 reads TGTGCCAGCACCACCGGGGGCCAGGGGGCGGAGACCCAGTACTTC.

This clonotype was counted at least ten times. The chain couples TRBV6-5 to TRBJ1-2; 9 bases fit TRBD1. The CDR3 runs 15 residues. V lost 2 bases, J lost 3 bases, and 4 bases stayed unmatched. Germline CDR1 reads MNHEY; CDR2 reads SVGAGI. Written as DNA, the CDR3 is TGTGCCAGCAGTTACGGACAGGGGACAGACTATGGCTACACCTTC. It yields the protein CASSYGQGTDYGYTF.

J is TRBJ1-2 and V is TRBV20-1; no clear D gene. V was trimmed by 6 bases and J by 2 bases, leaving 13 bases between them. This CDR3 is built from 13 residues. The V gene's germline CDR1 is DFQATT and CDR2 SNEGSKA (reference sequence). CDR3 DNA: TGCAGTGCATGGCCGCGAAGGAACTATGGCTACACCTTC. Translation gives CSAWPRRNYGYTF.

This clonotype turned up a few times. A read error may be the cause here, since a much bigger clone is one base away. The rearrangement links TRBV24-1 to TRBJ2-1; D unresolved. The better agreement between TRBJ2-7 and the DNA end casts doubt on the J call. CDR1 and CDR2 (germline): KGHDR, SFDVKD. CDR3 length: 15 residues. CDR3 sequence reads: CATSDSRVYYNEQYF. The CDR3 DNA is TGTGCCACCAGTGATTCGAGAGTGTACTACAATGAGCAGTACTTC.

This clonotype was counted ten times or more. The J gene is TRBJ2-5, the V gene TRBV9; weak D call: TRBD2 (5 bases). Per the germline V gene, CDR1 is SGDLS and CDR2 is YYNGEE. V gave up 0 bases and J gave up 0 bases, with 15 bases separating them. This CDR3 is 17 amino acids long. CDR3 sequence reads: CASSVGLGRGYQETQYF. The CDR3 region has the DNA TGTGCCAGCAGCGTAGGTCTAGGCCGAGGGTACCAAGAGACCCAGTACTTC.

Notes on this clonotype: Possible read error: a much larger clone is one base away. This chain uses TRBV7-3 with TRBJ2-5; 11 bases match TRBD2. CDR1 is SGHTA, CDR2 FQGTGA, per germline. After removal of 5 bases from V and 11 bases from J, the junction contained 19 bases not matched to a gene. The CDR3 is 17 residues long. In nucleotides, the CDR3 is TGTGCCAGCAGCCCAAGCCGGGGACTAGCGGACAACAATGAGCAGTACTTC. This codes for CASSPSRGLADNNEQYF.

This clonotype was detected ten times or more. V usage is TRBV5-1 and J usage is TRBJ2-2, with 14 bases that match TRBD2. V gave up 4 bases and J gave up 2 bases; unmatched junction bases: 7. The CDR3 covers 18 residues. Germline CDR1 and CDR2: SGHRS and YFSETQ. CDR3 sequence reads: CASSPGTSGGRNTGELFF. CDR3 DNA sequence: TGCGCCAGCAGCCCCGGGACTAGCGGGGGCCGAAACACCGGGGAGCTGTTTTTT.

The chain has TRBV7-7 and TRBJ2-6, with a possible D match to TRBD2 (5 bases). This CDR3 is 16 amino acids long. The germline V gene encodes CDR1 SSHAT and CDR2 FNYEAQ (reference sequence). V lost 11 bases, J lost 0 bases, and 17 bases lay in between. The CDR3 DNA reads TGTGCCGTTCCTACGAGGAGGAGCTCTGGGGCCAACGTCCTGACTTTC. This encodes CAVPTRRSSGANVLTF.

Of note for this clonotype: Since a much larger clone is just one base distant, this may be a read error. The chain uses TRBV7-3 and TRBJ2-5; the D is unclear. Per the germline V gene, CDR1 is SGHTA and CDR2 is FQGTGA. This CDR3 contains 14 residues. Trimming shortened V by 2 bases and J by 0 bases, and 7 bases separated the two germline ends. CDR3 amino acids: CASSLGVNQETQYF. CDR3 coding DNA: TGTGCCAGCAGCTTAGGAGTCAACCAAGAGACCCAGTACTTC.

This clonotype showed up just a few times. V and J are TRBV5-4 and TRBJ1-1, with 7 bases lining up with TRBD1. The germline CDR1 and CDR2 sequences are SGHNT and YYREEE (reference sequence). Losses at the gene ends were 4 bases for V and 1 base for J; bases not matched to a gene: 4. This CDR3 is 14 amino acids long. The CDR3 is CASSRRGSNTEAFF. The CDR3 DNA is TGTGCCAGCAGCCGCAGGGGGTCGAACACTGAAGCTTTCTTT.

The chain employs TRBV20-1 and TRBJ2-7; TRBD1 matches at 9 bases. The germline V gene has CDR1 DFQATT and CDR2 SNEGSKA (reference sequence). Trimming removed 0 bases from V and 4 bases from J; junction bases left unmatched: 10. The CDR3 covers 16 residues. Here the CDR3 DNA reads TGCAGTGCTAGAGATATAATAGGGACAGGGCTATACGAGCAGTACTTC. Residues: CSARDIIGTGLYEQYF.

This clonotype was seen at least ten times. V is TRBV6-5 and J is TRBJ1-1; D is uncertain. This CDR3 comprises 12 residues. V lost 6 bases to trimming and J lost 10 bases, with 15 bases between them. The germline V gene encodes CDR1 MNHEY and CDR2 SVGAGI. DNA for the CDR3: TGTGCCAGCAGCAGTAAGGTGGCGATAGCTTTCTTT. Translated: CASSSKVAIAFF.

In its sample, this clonotype was seen a few times. The chain links TRBV7-8 to TRBJ2-1; TRBD1 aligns across 7 bases. CDR3 length: 14 amino acids. Germline V CDR1 and CDR2: SGHVS, FQNEAQ. With 5 bases clipped from V and 10 bases from J, the junction kept 11 bases outside the gene matches. The CDR3 reads CASSPGQVLGEQFF. DNA for the CDR3: TGTGCCAGCAGCCCTGGACAGGTCCTAGGGGAGCAGTTCTTC.

This clonotype was seen ten or more times. V gene TRBV12-3 or TRBV12-4 combines with J gene TRBJ2-3; D may be TRBD2 (7 bases). The CDR3 runs to 16 residues. V lost 5 bases, J lost 6 bases, and 21 bases lay in between. The CDR3 DNA reads TGTGCCAGCAGTCACAACCGGGACTACCAGGGGGATACGCAGTATTTT. This sequence encodes CASSHNRDYQGDTQYF.

This clonotype was recorded many times. The chain employs TRBV5-1 and TRBJ1-1; D remains unclear. Germline assignment: CDR1 SGHRS and CDR2 YFSETQ. Trimming stripped 2 bases from V and 0 bases from J, with 8 bases between. This CDR3 is built from 14 residues. The CDR3 spells CASSLTRMNTEAFF. The CDR3 nucleotides are TGCGCCAGCAGCTTAACCAGGATGAACACTGAAGCTTTCTTT.

This clonotype appeared once. The rearrangement uses TRBV20-1 and TRBJ1-2; D is uncertain. Between the trimmed V and J ends, which lost 1 base and 0 bases, there was a span of 12 bases. The CDR3 length is 15 residues. CDR1 and CDR2 from the germline V gene are DFQATT and SNEGSKA (reference sequence). The CDR3: CSARGALGTNYGYTF. In DNA form, the CDR3 reads TGCAGTGCTAGAGGGGCCTTGGGGACTAACTATGGCTACACCTTC.

The chain is built from TRBV5-1 and TRBJ2-1; D unclear. The CDR3 consists of 13 residues. V lost 1 base and J lost 7, with 9 bases in between. CDR1 and CDR2 (germline): SGHRS, YFSETQ. The CDR3: CASSLLGMNEQFF. CDR3 bases: TGCGCCAGCAGCTTGTTAGGAATGAATGAGCAGTTCTTC.

This clonotype was observed many times. This chain connects TRBV7-2 to TRBJ2-3, with a possible D match to TRBD1 (6 bases). Germline assignment: CDR1 SGHTA and CDR2 FQGNSA. The CDR3 length is 15 residues. V was shortened by 5 bases and J by 3 bases, with 15 bases between the two germline ends. The CDR3 protein is CASSEQGSLTDTQYF. The CDR3 DNA sequence: TGTGCCAGCAGCGAACAGGGAAGTCTTACAGATACGCAGTATTTT.

There are many counts of this clonotype. The V and J genes are TRBV7-9 and TRBJ1-5; D call uncertain. The CDR3 loop spans 15 amino acids. CDR1 SEHNR and CDR2 FQNEAQ come from the germline V gene (reference sequence). V was clipped by 3 bases and J by 3 bases, with 12 bases between them. The CDR3 DNA reads TGTGCCAGCAGCTTCGGTTCAGAATACAATCAGCCCCAGCATTTT. This gives the protein CASSFGSEYNQPQHF.

This clonotype was counted ten times or more. The chain combines TRBV7-2 with TRBJ1-2; the D gene is possibly TRBD1 (5 bases). The germline V and J ends were trimmed by 6 bases and 7 bases, with 21 bases remaining between them. Germline CDR1 reads SGHTA; CDR2 reads FQGNSA. CDR3 length equals 15 residues. CDR3 bases: TGTGCCAGCAGGGCCCCGGGGGAGGGCCAATCTGGCTACACCTTC. This codes for CASRAPGEGQSGYTF.

On this clonotype itself: This may arise from a read error, as a much more abundant clone is one base away. The gene calls are TRBV20-1 and TRBJ2-4, with D uncertain. CDR1 and CDR2 (germline): DFQATT, SNEGSKA (reference sequence). There are 14 residues in the CDR3. CDR3: CSALPGEAKTIQYF. In DNA form, the CDR3 reads TGCAGTGCTCTACCGGGTGAAGCCAAAACCATTCAGTACTTC.

In the case of this clonotype: A much larger clone lies a single base off, so this may be a read error. V gene TRBV4-3 combines with J gene TRBJ2-1, with D possibly matching TRBD1 (7 bases). The CDR3 covers 16 residues. Germline V CDR1 and CDR2: LGHNA, YSLEER. The CDR3 bases are TGCGCCAGCAGCCGGCTCCAGGGGGGTGGAAACAATAAGCAGTTCTTC. Translated: CASSRLQGGGNNKQFF.